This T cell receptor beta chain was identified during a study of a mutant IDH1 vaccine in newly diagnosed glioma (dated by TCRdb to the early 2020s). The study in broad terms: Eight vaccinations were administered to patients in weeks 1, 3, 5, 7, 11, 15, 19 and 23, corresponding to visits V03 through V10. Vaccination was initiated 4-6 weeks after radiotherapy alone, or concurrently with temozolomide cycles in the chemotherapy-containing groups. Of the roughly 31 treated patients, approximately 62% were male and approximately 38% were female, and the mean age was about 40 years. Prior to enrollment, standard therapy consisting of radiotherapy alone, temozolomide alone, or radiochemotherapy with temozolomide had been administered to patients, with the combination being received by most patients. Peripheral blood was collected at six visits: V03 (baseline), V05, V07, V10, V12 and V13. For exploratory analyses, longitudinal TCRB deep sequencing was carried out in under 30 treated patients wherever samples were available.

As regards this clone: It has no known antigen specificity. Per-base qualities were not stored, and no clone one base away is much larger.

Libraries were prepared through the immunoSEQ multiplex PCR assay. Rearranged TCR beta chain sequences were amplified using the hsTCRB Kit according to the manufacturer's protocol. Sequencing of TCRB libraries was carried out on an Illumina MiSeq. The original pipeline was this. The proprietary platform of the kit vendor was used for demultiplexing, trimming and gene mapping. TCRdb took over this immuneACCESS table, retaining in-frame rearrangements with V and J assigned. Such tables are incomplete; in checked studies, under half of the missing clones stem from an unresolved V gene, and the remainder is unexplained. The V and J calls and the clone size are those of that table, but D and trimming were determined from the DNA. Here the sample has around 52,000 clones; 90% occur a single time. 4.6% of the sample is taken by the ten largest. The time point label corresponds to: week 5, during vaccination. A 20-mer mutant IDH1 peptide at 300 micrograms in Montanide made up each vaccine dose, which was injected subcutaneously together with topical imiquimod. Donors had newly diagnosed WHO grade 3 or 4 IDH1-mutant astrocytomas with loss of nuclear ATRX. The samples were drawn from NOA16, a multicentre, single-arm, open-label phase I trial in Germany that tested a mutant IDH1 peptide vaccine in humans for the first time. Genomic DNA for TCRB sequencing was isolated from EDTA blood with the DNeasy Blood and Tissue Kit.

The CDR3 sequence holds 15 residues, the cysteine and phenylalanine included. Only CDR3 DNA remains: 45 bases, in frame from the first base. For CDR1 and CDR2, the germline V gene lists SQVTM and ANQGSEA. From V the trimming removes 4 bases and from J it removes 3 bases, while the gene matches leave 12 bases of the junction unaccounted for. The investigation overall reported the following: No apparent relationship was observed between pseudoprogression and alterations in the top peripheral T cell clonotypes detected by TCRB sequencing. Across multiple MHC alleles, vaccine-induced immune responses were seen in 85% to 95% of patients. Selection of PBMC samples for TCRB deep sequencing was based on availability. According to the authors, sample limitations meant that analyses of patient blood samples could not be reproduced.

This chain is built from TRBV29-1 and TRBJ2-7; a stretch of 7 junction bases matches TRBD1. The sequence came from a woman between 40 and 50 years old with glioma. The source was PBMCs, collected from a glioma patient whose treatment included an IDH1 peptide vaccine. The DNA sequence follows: TGCAGCGTTGCGGAGGTGAAGGGGGCTAACTACGAGCAGTACTTC. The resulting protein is CSVAEVKGANYEQYF.